The text below deals with one T cell receptor beta chain. The target antigen is unknown. The data derive from a study of PD-1 blockade in classical Hodgkin lymphoma. General study results and limits: Healthy donors reportedly exceeded newly diagnosed patients in baseline TCR diversity.

Measured with immunoSEQ multiplex PCR; TCRdb has only the in-frame clones, and not every one. The sample lists about 94,000 clones, approximately 89% seen once, with about 10% in the top ten. Germline V gene sequence: CDR1 MNHEY, CDR2 SMNVEV (reference sequence). V lost 6 bases to trimming and J lost 2 bases; unmatched junction nucleotides: 3. The CDR3 runs to 13 residues. All patients experienced relapse after autologous stem cell transplantation, and brentuximab vedotin exposure was variable. The chain couples TRBV27 to TRBJ2-7, with 8 bases identical to TRBD1. This sequence originates from a human donor with classical Hodgkin lymphoma. This specimen consisted of peripheral blood mononuclear cells (PBMCs), obtained before the second cycle of nivolumab. The CDR3 region is CASSTDRAYEQYF. As DNA, the CDR3 is TGTGCCAGCAGCACGGACAGGGCCTACGAGCAGTACTTC.